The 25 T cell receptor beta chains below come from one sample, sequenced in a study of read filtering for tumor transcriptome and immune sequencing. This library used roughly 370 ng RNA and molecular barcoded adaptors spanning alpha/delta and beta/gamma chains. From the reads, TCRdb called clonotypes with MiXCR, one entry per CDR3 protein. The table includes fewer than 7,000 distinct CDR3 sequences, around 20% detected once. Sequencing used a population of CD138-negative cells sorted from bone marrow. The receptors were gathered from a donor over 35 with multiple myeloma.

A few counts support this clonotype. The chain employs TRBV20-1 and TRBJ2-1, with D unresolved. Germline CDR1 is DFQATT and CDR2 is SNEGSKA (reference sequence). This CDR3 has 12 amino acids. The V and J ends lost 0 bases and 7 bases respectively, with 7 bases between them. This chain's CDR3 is CSAREDGNEQFF. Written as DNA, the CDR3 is TGCAGTGCTAGAGAGGACGGGAATGAGCAGTTCTTC.

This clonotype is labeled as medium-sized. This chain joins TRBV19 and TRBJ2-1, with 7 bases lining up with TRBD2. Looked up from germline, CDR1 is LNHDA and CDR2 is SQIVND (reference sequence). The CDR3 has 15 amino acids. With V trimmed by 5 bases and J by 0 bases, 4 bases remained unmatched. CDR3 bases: TGTGCCAGTAGTCCAGCGGGGAGCTCCTACAATGAGCAGTTCTTC. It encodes CASSPAGSSYNEQFF.

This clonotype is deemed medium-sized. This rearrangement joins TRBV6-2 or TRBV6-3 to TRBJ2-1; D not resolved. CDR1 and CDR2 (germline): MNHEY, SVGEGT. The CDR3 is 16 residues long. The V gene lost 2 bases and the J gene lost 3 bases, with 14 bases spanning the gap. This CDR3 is CASSYISVAYYNEQFF. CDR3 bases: TGTGCCAGCAGTTACATTTCCGTTGCGTACTACAATGAGCAGTTCTTC.

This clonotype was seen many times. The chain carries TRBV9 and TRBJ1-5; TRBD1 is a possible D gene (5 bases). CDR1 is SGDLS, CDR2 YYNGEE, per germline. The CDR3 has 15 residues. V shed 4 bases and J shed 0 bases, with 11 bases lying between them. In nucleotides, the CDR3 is TGTGCCAGCAGCTCTGTTGGGGGTAGCAATCAGCCCCAGCATTTT. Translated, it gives CASSSVGGSNQPQHF.

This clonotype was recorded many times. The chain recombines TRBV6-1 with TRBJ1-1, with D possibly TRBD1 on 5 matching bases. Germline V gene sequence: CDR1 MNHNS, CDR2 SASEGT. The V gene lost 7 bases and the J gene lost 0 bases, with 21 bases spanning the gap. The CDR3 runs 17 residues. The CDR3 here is CASTRWGRSTMNTEAFF. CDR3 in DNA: TGTGCCAGCACCCGTTGGGGCAGGAGCACAATGAACACTGAAGCTTTCTTT.

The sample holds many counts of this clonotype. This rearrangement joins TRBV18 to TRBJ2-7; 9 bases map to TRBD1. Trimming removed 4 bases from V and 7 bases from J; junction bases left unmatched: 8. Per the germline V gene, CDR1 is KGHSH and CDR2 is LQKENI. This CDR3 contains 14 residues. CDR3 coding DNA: TGTGCCAGCTCACTCACAGGGGGCGCGTGGGAGCAGTACTTC. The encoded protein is CASSLTGGAWEQYF.

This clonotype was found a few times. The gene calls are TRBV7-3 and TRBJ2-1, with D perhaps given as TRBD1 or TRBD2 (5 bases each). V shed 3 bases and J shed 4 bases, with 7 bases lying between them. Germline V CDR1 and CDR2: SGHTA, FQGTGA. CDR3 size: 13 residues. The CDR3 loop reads CASSFGAYNEQFF. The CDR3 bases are TGTGCCAGCAGCTTCGGGGCATACAATGAGCAGTTCTTC.

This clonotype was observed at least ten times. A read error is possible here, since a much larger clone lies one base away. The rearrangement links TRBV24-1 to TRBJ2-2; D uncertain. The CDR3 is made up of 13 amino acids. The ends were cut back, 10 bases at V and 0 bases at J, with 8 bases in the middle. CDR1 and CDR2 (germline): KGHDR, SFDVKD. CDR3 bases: TGTGCCACGGGCGGAACGAACACCGGGGAGCTGTTTTTT. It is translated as CATGGTNTGELFF.

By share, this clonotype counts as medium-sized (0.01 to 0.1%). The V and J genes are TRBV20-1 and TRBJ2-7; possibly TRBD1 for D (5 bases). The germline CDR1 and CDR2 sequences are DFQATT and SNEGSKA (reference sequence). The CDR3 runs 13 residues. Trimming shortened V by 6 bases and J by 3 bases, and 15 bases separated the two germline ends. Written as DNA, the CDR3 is TGCAGTGCCAATAAACAGGATCTCTACGAGCAGTACTTC. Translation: CSANKQDLYEQYF.

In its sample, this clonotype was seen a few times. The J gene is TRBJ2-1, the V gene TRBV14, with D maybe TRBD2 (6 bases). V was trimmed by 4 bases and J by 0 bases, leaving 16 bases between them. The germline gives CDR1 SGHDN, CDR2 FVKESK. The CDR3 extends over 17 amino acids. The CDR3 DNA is TGTGCCAGCAGCCTCGGAAAGGAGGGTCTCTCCTACAATGAGCAGTTCTTC. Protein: CASSLGKEGLSYNEQFF.

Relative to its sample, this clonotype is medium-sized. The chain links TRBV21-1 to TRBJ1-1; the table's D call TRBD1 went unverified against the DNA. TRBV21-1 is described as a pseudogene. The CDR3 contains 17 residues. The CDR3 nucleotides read TGTGCCGATGAAGACCCTAGTTCTGTACGAGGGGACACTGAAGCTTTCTTT. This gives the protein CADEDPSSVRGDTEAFF.

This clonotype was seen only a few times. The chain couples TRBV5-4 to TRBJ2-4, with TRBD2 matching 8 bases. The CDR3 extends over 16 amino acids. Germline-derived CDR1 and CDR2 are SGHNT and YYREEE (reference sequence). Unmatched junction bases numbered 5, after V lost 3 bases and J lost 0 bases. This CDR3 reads CASSSLAGLAKNIQYF. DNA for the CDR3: TGTGCCAGCAGCTCGCTAGCGGGCCTAGCCAAAAACATTCAGTACTTC.

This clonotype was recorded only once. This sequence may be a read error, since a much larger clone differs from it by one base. The CDR3 region is CSARAEVAKSIQYF. The CDR3 nucleotides read TGCAGTGCTAGAGCTGAGGTAGCCAAAAGCATTCAGTACTTC. The chain uses TRBV20-1 and TRBJ2-4; D is unresolved. Germline values: CDR1 DFQATT, CDR2 SNEGSKA (reference sequence). This CDR3 contains 14 residues.

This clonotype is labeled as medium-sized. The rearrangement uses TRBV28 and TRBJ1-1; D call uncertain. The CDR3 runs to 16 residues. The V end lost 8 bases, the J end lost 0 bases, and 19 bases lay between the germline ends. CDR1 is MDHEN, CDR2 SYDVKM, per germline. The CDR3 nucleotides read TGTGCCAGCCCTAACCTAGACGGCCCCATGAACACTGAAGCTTTCTTT. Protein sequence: CASPNLDGPMNTEAFF.

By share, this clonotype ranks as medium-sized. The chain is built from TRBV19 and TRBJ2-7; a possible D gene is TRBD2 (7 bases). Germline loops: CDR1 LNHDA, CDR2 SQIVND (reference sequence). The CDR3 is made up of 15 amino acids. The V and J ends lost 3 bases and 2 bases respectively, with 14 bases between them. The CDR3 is CASSISAGATYEQYF. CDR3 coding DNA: TGTGCCAGTAGTATTTCTGCGGGGGCTACCTACGAGCAGTACTTC.

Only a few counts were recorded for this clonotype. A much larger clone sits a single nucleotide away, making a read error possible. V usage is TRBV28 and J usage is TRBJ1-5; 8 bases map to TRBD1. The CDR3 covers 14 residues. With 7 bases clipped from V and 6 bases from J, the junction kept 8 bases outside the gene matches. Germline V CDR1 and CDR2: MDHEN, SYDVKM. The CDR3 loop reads CASIRGRISQPQHF. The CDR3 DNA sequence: TGTGCCAGCATCAGGGGGCGGATCAGTCAGCCCCAGCATTTT.

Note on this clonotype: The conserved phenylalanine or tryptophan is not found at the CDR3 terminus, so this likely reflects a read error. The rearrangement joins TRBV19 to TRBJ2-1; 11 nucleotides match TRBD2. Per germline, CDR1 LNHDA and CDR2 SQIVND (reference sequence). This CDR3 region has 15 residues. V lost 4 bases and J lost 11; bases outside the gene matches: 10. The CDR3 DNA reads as TGTGCCAGTAGTACCTCTAGCGGGAGGATAAACAAGCAGTTCTCC. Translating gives CASSTSSGRINKQFS.

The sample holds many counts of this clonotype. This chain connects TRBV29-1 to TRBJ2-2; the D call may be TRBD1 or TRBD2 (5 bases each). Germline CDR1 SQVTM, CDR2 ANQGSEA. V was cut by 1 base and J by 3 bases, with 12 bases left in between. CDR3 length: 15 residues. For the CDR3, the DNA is TGCAGCGTTGAAGGGGACGTAATGTACACCGGGGAGCTGTTTTTT. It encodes CSVEGDVMYTGELFF.

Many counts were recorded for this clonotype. The CDR3 sequence is CASTPWVTGELFF. The CDR3, as DNA: TGTGCCAGCACCCCCTGGGTCACCGGGGAGCTGTTTTTT. The rearrangement links TRBV9 to TRBJ2-2; D not certain. The CDR3 is 13 amino acids. Trimming took 6 bases from V and 4 from J, leaving 10 bases between them. CDR1 and CDR2 from the germline V gene are SGDLS and YYNGEE.

CDR3 nucleotide sequence: TGTGCCAGCAGCTCTCACGACCTGGCGGGGGCATCTTCACCCCTCCACTTT. Its translation: CASSSHDLAGASSPLHF. The V and J genes are TRBV7-9 and TRBJ1-6; D is possibly TRBD1 (6 bases). Germline CDR1 reads SEHNR; CDR2 reads FQNEAQ (reference sequence). CDR3 size: 17 residues. Deletions cut 4 bases from V and 9 bases from J, with 22 bases between.

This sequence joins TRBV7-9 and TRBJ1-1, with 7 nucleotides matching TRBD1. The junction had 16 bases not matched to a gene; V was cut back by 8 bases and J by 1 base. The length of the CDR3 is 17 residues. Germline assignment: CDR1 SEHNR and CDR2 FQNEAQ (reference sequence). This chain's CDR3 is CASGRRGIGGGNTEAFF. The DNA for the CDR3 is TGTGCCAGCGGTCGCCGCGGGATAGGGGGCGGGAACACTGAAGCTTTCTTT.

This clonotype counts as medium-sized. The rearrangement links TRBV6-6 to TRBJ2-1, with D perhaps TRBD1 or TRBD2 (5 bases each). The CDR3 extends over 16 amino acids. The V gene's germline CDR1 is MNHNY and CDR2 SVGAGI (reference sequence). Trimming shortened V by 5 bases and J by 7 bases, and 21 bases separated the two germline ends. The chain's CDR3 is CASSRSGATSWNEQFF. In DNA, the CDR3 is TGTGCCAGCAGTCGATCCGGGGCAACCTCATGGAATGAGCAGTTCTTC.

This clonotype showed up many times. CDR3 coding DNA: TGTGCCAGCAGTCCCGGGACAGGGTTGTGGGAGCAGTACTTC. Residues: CASSPGTGLWEQYF. V usage is TRBV28 and J usage is TRBJ2-7, with 9 positions matching TRBD1. CDR1 is MDHEN, CDR2 SYDVKM, per germline. Trimming cost V 5 bases and J 7 bases; bases outside gene matches: 9. CDR3 length equals 14 residues. The whole variable domain, remainder taken from reference TRBV28 and TRBJ2-7, is DVKVTQSSRYLVKRTGEKVFLECVQDMDHENMFWYRQDPGLGLRLIYFSYDVKMKEKGDIPEGYSVSREKKERFSLILESASTNQTSMYLCASSPGTGLWEQYFGPGTRLTVT.

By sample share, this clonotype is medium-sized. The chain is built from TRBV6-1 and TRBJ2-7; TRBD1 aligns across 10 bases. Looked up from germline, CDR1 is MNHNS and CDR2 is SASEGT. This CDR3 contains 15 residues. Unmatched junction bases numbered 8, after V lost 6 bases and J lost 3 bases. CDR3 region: CASRIGQGDGYEQYF. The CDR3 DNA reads TGTGCCAGCAGAATCGGACAGGGGGACGGCTACGAGCAGTACTTC.

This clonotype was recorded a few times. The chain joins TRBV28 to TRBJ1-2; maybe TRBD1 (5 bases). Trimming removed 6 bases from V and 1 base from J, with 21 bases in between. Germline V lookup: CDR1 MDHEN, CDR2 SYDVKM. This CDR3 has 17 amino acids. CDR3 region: CASSQLTGGVRNYGYTF. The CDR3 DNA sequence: TGTGCCAGCAGCCAACTCACGGGAGGGGTCCGTAACTATGGCTACACCTTC.